Below are 17 T cell receptor beta chains sequenced from a single sample in a study of blood T cell repertoires in COVID-19. Assay: immunoSEQ multiplex PCR; the TCRdb copy retains only in-frame clones and omits some. The sample yields roughly 140,000 clones, over 80% seen once. Input material: PBMCs or T cells enriched from blood (not recorded which). These receptors all stem from a woman between 40 and 50 years old who had recovered from COVID-19.

The chain is built from TRBV3-1 (or the pseudogene TRBV3-2) and TRBJ2-7; 10 positions agree with TRBD1. The CDR3 has 17 residues. Germline CDR1 LGHDT, CDR2 YNNKEL (reference sequence). The J segment lost 2 bases and the V segment lost 1 base, leaving 8 bases of the junction unmatched. The CDR3 DNA is TGTGCCAGCAGCCAAGCGTTGACAGGGGGCCAGACCTACGAGCAGTACTTC. Protein sequence: CASSQALTGGQTYEQYF.

V is TRBV5-4 and J is TRBJ1-5; D not resolved. The length of the CDR3 is 15 residues. The V end was cut by 8 bases, the J end by 1 base, with 16 bases between. Germline values: CDR1 SGHNT, CDR2 YYREEE (reference sequence). The CDR3: CARAWSSVSNQPQHF. The CDR3 bases are TGTGCCAGAGCCTGGAGCAGTGTCAGCAATCAGCCCCAGCATTTT.

V and J are TRBV18 and TRBJ2-5; TRBD1 matches at 7 bases. CDR1 and CDR2 from the germline V gene are KGHSH and LQKENI. The J segment lost 1 base and the V segment lost 5 bases, leaving 7 bases of the junction unmatched. The CDR3 runs to 15 residues. The CDR3 sequence is CASSIGTAPQETQYF. CDR3 coding DNA: TGTGCCAGCTCAATAGGGACAGCCCCCCAAGAGACCCAGTACTTC.

This clone came up a few times. Additional DNA sequences in this sample encode the identical CDR3. The V gene is TRBV19, the J gene TRBJ1-2; D is possibly TRBD1 (6 bases). The CDR3 runs to 13 residues. Germline V gene sequence: CDR1 LNHDA, CDR2 SQIVND (reference sequence). Trimming stripped 6 bases from V and 2 bases from J, with 10 bases between. In nucleotides, the CDR3 is TGTGCCAGTAGCAAACAGGGAAACTATGGCTACACCTTC. This sequence encodes CASSKQGNYGYTF.

V and J are TRBV7-9 and TRBJ2-5, with 7 bases aligning to TRBD1. CDR1 is SEHNR and CDR2 is FQNEAQ in the germline V gene (reference sequence). With V trimmed by 5 bases and J by 3 bases, 3 bases remained unmatched. CDR3 size: 13 residues. CDR3 residues: CASSTGTEETQYF. The DNA for the CDR3 is TGTGCCAGCAGCACCGGGACAGAAGAGACCCAGTACTTC.

V usage is TRBV19 and J usage is TRBJ2-3; no clear D. V gave up 6 bases and J gave up 1 base, with 11 bases separating them. CDR3 size: 14 residues. Germline CDR1 is LNHDA and CDR2 is SQIVND (reference sequence). The CDR3 spells CASSPTSRTDTQYF. The CDR3 bases are TGTGCCAGTAGCCCTACGAGCCGCACAGATACGCAGTATTTT.

This clone came up once. The chain combines TRBV7-8 with TRBJ1-2, with unresolved D. V shed 5 bases and J shed 7 bases, with 8 bases lying between them. The CDR3 has 11 residues. From germline, CDR1 is SGHVS and CDR2 FQNEAQ. The CDR3 nucleotides are TGTGCCAGCAGCGATCTAGGTGGCTACACCTTC. It codes for CASSDLGGYTF. Using reference TRBV7-8 and TRBJ1-2 for the parts outside the CDR3, the full variable domain is GAGVSQSPRYKVAKRGQDVALRCDPISGHVSLFWYQQALGQGPEFLTYFQNEAQLDKSGLPSDRFFAERPEGSVSTLKIQRTQQEDSAVYLCASSDLGGYTFGSGTRLTVV.

The chain links TRBV27 to TRBJ2-7, with 11 bases lining up with TRBD2. The CDR3 has 15 residues. Per germline, CDR1 MNHEY and CDR2 SMNVEV (reference sequence). Trimming removed 4 bases from V and 3 bases from J; junction bases left unmatched: 5. The CDR3 nucleotides read TGTGCCAGCAGTTATTCGACTAGCGGGATCTACGAGCAGTACTTC. Translated, it gives CASSYSTSGIYEQYF.

This clone was detected once. The DNA for the CDR3 is TGCGCCAGCAGCCCCTTAGCGGGAGGCTACGAGCAGTACTTC. Amino acids: CASSPLAGGYEQYF. The chain employs TRBV5-1 and TRBJ2-7; 10 bases align to TRBD2. This CDR3 has 14 amino acids. Germline CDR1 reads SGHRS; CDR2 reads YFSETQ. The V segment lost 4 bases and the J segment 3 bases; nucleotides outside the gene matches: 4.

The chain employs TRBV7-9 and TRBJ2-1; 8 bases fit TRBD1. V trimming: 4 bases; J trimming: 3 bases; junction bases outside the gene matches: 5. Per germline, CDR1 SEHNR and CDR2 FQNEAQ (reference sequence). The CDR3 extends over 15 amino acids. The CDR3, as DNA: TGTGCCAGCAGCTCCCGGGACAGGCACTACAATGAGCAGTTCTTC. Translating gives CASSSRDRHYNEQFF. The full variable domain, its missing parts supplied by reference TRBV7-9 and TRBJ2-1, is DTGVSQNPRHKITKRGQNVTFRCDPISEHNRLYWYRQTLGQGPEFLTYFQNEAQLEKSRLLSDRFSAERPKGSFSTLEIQRTEQGDSAMYLCASSSRDRHYNEQFFGPGTRLTVL.

CDR3 in DNA: TGTGCCAGCAGCCCCGGGACTAGCGGGGTCGAGACCCAGTACTTC. Protein: CASSPGTSGVETQYF. The chain uses TRBV7-9 and TRBJ2-5; 13 bases align to TRBD2. The germline gives CDR1 SEHNR, CDR2 FQNEAQ (reference sequence). The CDR3 extends over 15 amino acids. The V segment lost 5 bases and the J segment 5 bases; nucleotides outside the gene matches: 5.

The chain links TRBV9 to TRBJ1-1; TRBD1 matches at 7 bases. J gave up 2 bases and V 4 bases, and 5 bases lay outside the gene matches. This CDR3 contains 14 residues. Germline V lookup: CDR1 SGDLS, CDR2 YYNGEE. This CDR3 is CASSPGQPNTEAFF. DNA of the CDR3: TGTGCCAGCAGCCCGGGACAGCCAAACACTGAAGCTTTCTTT.

This chain connects TRBV25-1 to TRBJ2-5; TRBD2 agrees at 10 bases. Trimming took 5 bases from V and 5 from J; bases not matched to a gene: 5. Germline CDR1 is MGHDK and CDR2 is SYGVNS. The CDR3 loop spans 14 amino acids. The CDR3 DNA follows: TGTGCCAGCAGTAATAGCGGGGGGTTGGAGACCCAGTACTTC. Protein: CASSNSGGLETQYF.

This chain uses TRBV15 with TRBJ2-1; TRBD2 matches 10 bases. The CDR3 is made up of 14 amino acids. V trimming: 8 bases; J trimming: 9 bases; junction bases outside the gene matches: 10. CDR1 is LNHNV and CDR2 is YYDKDF in the germline V gene (reference sequence). The CDR3 bases are TGTGCCACCTCAAGCGGGAGGGCCCTCGTTGAGCAGTTCTTC. Its translation: CATSSGRALVEQFF.

The V gene is TRBV19, the J gene TRBJ2-1, with D perhaps matching TRBD2 (5 bases). Trimming removed 5 bases from V and 13 bases from J, with 27 bases in between. The CDR3 runs 16 residues. Per germline, CDR1 LNHDA and CDR2 SQIVND (reference sequence). CDR3 region: CASSPRGRDLGLRQFF. The CDR3 DNA is TGTGCCAGTAGTCCCAGAGGTAGGGATCTAGGACTTAGACAGTTCTTC.

V is TRBV6-1 and J is TRBJ1-2, with D maybe TRBD1 (6 bases). The CDR3 contains 15 residues. Looked up from germline, CDR1 is MNHNS and CDR2 is SASEGT. Trimming removed 1 base from V and 6 bases from J, with 15 bases in between. The CDR3 nucleotides are TGTGCCAGCAGTGAAGGTGGACAGAGAGTAGATGGCTACACCTTC. Encoded protein: CASSEGGQRVDGYTF.

CDR3 sequence: CASSEVSGGTEAFF. The DNA of the CDR3 is TGTGCCAGCAGTGAAGTATCTGGCGGCACTGAAGCTTTCTTT. The chain combines TRBV2 with TRBJ1-1; D not certain. CDR1 and CDR2 from the germline V gene are SNHLY and FYNNEI. This CDR3 is 14 amino acids long. The V end was cut by 1 base, the J end by 4 bases, with 10 bases between.